Listed below are T cell receptor beta chains from one sample, sequenced in a study of somatic mutations in cytotoxic T cells in rheumatoid arthritis. Measured with immunoSEQ multiplex PCR; TCRdb has only the in-frame clones, and not every one. The sample yields around 20,000 clones, over 75% seen once. Sequencing was done on a sample of CD8+ T cells sorted from blood. These receptors originate from an adult with rheumatoid arthritis. CDR3s include the opening cysteine and the closing phenylalanine or tryptophan.

j_gene: TRBJ1-1; len: 15; v_gene: TRBV4-1; CDR3aa: CASSQVTRGNTEAFF
j_gene: TRBJ1-2; len: 15; v_gene: TRBV18; CDR3aa: CASSPDRGADYGYTF
j_gene: TRBJ1-2; len: 11; v_gene: TRBV7-6; CDR3aa: CASKGGSGYTF
j_gene: TRBJ1-1; len: 16; v_gene: TRBV7-2; CDR3aa: CASSLPGQGTNTEAFF
j_gene: TRBJ1-2; len: 14; v_gene: TRBV29-1; CDR3aa: CSAWTPDPIVGYTF
j_gene: TRBJ2-4; len: 13; v_gene: TRBV5-4; CDR3aa: CASSPRVGTDGYF
j_gene: TRBJ2-7; len: 18; v_gene: TRBV9; CDR3aa: CASSVAPSPRDTGYEQYF
j_gene: TRBJ2-6; len: 16; v_gene: TRBV7-1; CDR3aa: CASSRYGQSRANVLTF
j_gene: TRBJ2-2; len: 17; v_gene: TRBV5-6; CDR3aa: CASSWGTSGTGTGELFF
j_gene: TRBJ1-1; len: 14; v_gene: TRBV7-8; CDR3aa: CASSFDRVRAEAFF
j_gene: TRBJ1-2; len: 15; v_gene: TRBV7-2; CDR3aa: CASSFMGPTNYGYTF
j_gene: TRBJ2-7; len: 11; v_gene: TRBV19; CDR3aa: CATKAVSEQYF
j_gene: TRBJ1-2; len: 12; v_gene: TRBV5-1; CDR3aa: CASSLEWEGYTF
j_gene: TRBJ1-1; len: 12; v_gene: TRBV11-3; CDR3aa: CASSFGVAEAFF
j_gene: TRBJ1-1; len: 11; v_gene: TRBV5-1; CDR3aa: CASSLGWEAFF
j_gene: TRBJ2-1; len: 13; v_gene: TRBV11-1; CDR3aa: CASSPFLVIEQFF
j_gene: TRBJ2-1; len: 16; v_gene: TRBV6-6; CDR3aa: CASSASLAGGRGEQFF
j_gene: TRBJ2-2; len: 12; v_gene: TRBV7-3; CDR3aa: CASSLNTGELFF
j_gene: TRBJ2-1; len: 18; v_gene: TRBV28; CDR3aa: CASSLRVGRRGSYNEQFF
j_gene: TRBJ2-7; len: 12; v_gene: TRBV6-1; CDR3aa: CASSEPGYEQYF
j_gene: TRBJ2-1; len: 16; v_gene: TRBV21-1; CDR3aa: CASSKAGGPGDNEQFF
j_gene: TRBJ1-4; len: 13; v_gene: TRBV7-2; CDR3aa: CASSNPTNEKLFF
j_gene: TRBJ2-1; len: 14; v_gene: TRBV7-9; CDR3aa: CASLAGGGYNEQFF
j_gene: TRBJ1-6; len: 14; v_gene: TRBV28; CDR3aa: CASSLRSPAAPLHF
j_gene: TRBJ1-1; len: 14; v_gene: TRBV6-5; CDR3aa: CASRPGTVNTEAFF
j_gene: TRBJ2-3; len: 16; v_gene: TRBV9; CDR3aa: CASSPWGGGSTDTQYF
j_gene: TRBJ2-1; len: 13; v_gene: TRBV11-2; CDR3aa: CASSFPLGNEQFF
j_gene: TRBJ1-2; len: 16; v_gene: TRBV4-1; CDR3aa: CASSQELRPSDNGYTF
j_gene: TRBJ1-5; len: 16; v_gene: TRBV28; CDR3aa: CASSAYGTGLNQPQHF
j_gene: TRBJ2-7; len: 14; v_gene: TRBV4-2; CDR3aa: CASSPGQGVHEQYF
j_gene: TRBJ2-1; len: 14; v_gene: TRBV13; CDR3aa: CASSFPPGGDEQFF
j_gene: TRBJ2-1; len: 13; v_gene: TRBV4-2; CDR3aa: CASSQDGRTDQFF
j_gene: TRBJ1-1; len: 11; v_gene: TRBV28; CDR3aa: CASSPVWGAFF
j_gene: TRBJ1-5; len: 14; v_gene: TRBV27; CDR3aa: CASSFFGTNQPQHF
j_gene: TRBJ1-1; len: 19; v_gene: TRBV5-8; CDR3aa: CASSPAAWDRARGWSEAFF